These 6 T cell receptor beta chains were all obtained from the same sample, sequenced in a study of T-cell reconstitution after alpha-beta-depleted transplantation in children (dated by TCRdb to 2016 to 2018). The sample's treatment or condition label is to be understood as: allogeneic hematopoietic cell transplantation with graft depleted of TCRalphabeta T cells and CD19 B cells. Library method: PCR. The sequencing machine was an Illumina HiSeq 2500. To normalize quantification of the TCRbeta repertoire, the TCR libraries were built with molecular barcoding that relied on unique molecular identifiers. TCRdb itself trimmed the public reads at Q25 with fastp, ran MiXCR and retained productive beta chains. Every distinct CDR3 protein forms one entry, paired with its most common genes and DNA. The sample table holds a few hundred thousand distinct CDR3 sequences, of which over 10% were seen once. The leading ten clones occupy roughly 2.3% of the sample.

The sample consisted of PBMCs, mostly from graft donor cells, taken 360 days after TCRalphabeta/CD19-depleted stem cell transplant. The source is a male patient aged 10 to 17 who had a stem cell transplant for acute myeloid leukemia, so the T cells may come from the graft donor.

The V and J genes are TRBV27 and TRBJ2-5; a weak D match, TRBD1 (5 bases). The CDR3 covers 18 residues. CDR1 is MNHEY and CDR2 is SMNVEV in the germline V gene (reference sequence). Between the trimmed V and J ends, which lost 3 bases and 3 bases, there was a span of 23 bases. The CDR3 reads CASSLFPPLQEIKETQYF. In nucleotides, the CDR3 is TGTGCCAGCAGTTTGTTCCCACCCTTACAGGAGATCAAAGAGACCCAGTACTTC.

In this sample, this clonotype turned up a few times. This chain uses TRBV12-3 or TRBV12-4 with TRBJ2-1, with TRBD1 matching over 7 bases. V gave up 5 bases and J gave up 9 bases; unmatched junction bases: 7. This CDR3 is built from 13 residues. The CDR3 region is CASSERQGAEQFF. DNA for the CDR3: TGTGCCAGCAGTGAAAGACAGGGTGCTGAGCAGTTCTTC.

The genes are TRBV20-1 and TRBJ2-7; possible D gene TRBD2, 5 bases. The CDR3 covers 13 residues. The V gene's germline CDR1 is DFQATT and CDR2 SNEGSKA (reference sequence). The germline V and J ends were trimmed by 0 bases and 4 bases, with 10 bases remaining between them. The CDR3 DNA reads TGCAGTGCTAGAGATAGGACGGGGTACGAGCAGTACTTC. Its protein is CSARDRTGYEQYF.

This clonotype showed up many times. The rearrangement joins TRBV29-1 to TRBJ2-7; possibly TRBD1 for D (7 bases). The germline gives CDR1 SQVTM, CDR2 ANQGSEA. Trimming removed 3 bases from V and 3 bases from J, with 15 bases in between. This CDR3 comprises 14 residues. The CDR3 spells CSVEVAGGFYEQYF. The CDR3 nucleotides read TGCAGCGTTGAGGTCGCAGGGGGGTTCTACGAGCAGTACTTC.

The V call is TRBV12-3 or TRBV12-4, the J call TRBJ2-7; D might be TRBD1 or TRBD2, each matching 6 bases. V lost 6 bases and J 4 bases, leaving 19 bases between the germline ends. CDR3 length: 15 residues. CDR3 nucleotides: TGTGCCAGCAGCGAAGGGGGGAGCGGACGTTACGAGCAGTACTTC. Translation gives CASSEGGSGRYEQYF.

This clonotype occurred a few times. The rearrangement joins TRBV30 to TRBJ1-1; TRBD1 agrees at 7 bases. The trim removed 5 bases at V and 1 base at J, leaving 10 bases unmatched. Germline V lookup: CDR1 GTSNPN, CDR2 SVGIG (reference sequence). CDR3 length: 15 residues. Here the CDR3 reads CAWRWTGAKNTEAFF. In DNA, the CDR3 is TGTGCCTGGCGGTGGACAGGCGCTAAGAACACTGAAGCTTTCTTT.